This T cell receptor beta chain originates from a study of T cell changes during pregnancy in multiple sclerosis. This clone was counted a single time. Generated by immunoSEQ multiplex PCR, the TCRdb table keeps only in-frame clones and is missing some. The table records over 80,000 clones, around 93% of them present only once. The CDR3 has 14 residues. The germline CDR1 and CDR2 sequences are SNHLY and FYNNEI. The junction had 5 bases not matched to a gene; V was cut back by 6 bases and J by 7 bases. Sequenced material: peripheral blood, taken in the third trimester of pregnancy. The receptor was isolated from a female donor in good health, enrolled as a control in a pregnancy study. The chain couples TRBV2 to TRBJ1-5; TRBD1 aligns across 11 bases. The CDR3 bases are TGTGCCAGCAGGCCGGGACAGGGGGACCAGCCCCAGCATTTT. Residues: CASRPGQGDQPQHF.